Following are 6 T cell receptor beta chains from one sample sequenced in a study of blood T cell repertoires in COVID-19. Generated by immunoSEQ multiplex PCR, the TCRdb table keeps only in-frame clones and is missing some. The sample contains about 200,000 clones, about 94% of which appear only once. Material: peripheral blood. The receptors come from a man aged 55 to 70 with COVID-19, enrolled during active disease.

In this sample, this clone turned up once. The gene calls are TRBV19 and TRBJ2-2; a possible D gene is TRBD1 (5 bases). Germline V gene data show CDR1 as LNHDA and CDR2 as SQIVND (reference sequence). With 4 bases removed from V and 2 bases from J, the gap between germline ends came to 11 bases. This CDR3 has 15 amino acids. The CDR3 DNA follows: TGTGCCAGTAGTACGGCAGGGTTTAACACCGGGGAGCTGTTTTTT. Its protein product is CASSTAGFNTGELFF. Based on the CDR3 plus reference TRBV19 and TRBJ2-2, the full variable domain is DGGITQSPKYLFRKEGQNVTLSCEQNLNHDAMYWYRQDPGQGLRLIYYSQIVNDFQKGDIAEGYSVSREKKESFPLTVTSAQKNPTAFYLCASSTAGFNTGELFFGEGSRLTVL.

CDR3 in amino acids: CASREGGRADEQFF. The CDR3 DNA reads as TGTGCCAGCAGAGAAGGCGGGAGGGCCGATGAGCAGTTCTTC. The chain has TRBV28 and TRBJ2-1; TRBD2 matches at 9 bases. The CDR3 is 14 amino acids. V was clipped by 6 bases and J by 8 bases; unmatched bases: 8. Germline V gene lookup returns CDR1 MDHEN and CDR2 SYDVKM.

This clone has only a few counts. This sequence joins TRBV5-5 and TRBJ2-2; 8 bases match TRBD1. The junction had 9 bases not matched to a gene; V was cut back by 5 bases and J by 0 bases. The CDR3 has 17 residues. CDR1 and CDR2 (germline): SGHKS, YYEKEE (reference sequence). In DNA form, the CDR3 reads TGTGCCAGCAGGTCAGGGGGCCGAATACCGAACACCGGGGAGCTGTTTTTT. Amino acids: CASRSGGRIPNTGELFF. Variable domain in full (rest from reference TRBV5-5 and TRBJ2-2): DAGVTQSPTHLIKTRGQQVTLRCSPISGHKSVSWYQQVLGQGPQFIFQYYEKEERGRGNFPDRFSARQFPNYSSELNVNALLLGDSALYLCASRSGGRIPNTGELFFGEGSRLTVL.

This chain links TRBV7-6 with TRBJ1-4, with a tentative D call TRBD1 (6 bases). The ends were cut back, 3 bases at V and 5 bases at J, with 10 bases in the middle. The CDR3 covers 14 residues. CDR1 is SGHVS, CDR2 FNYEAQ, per germline. For the CDR3, the DNA is TGTGCCAGCAGCTTGGGTACAGGGAATGAAAAACTGTTTTTT. It specifies CASSLGTGNEKLFF.

The V gene is TRBV6-1, the J gene TRBJ1-4, with D perhaps TRBD1 (5 bases). The CDR3 extends over 16 amino acids. CDR1 MNHNS and CDR2 SASEGT come from the germline V gene. Trimming removed 4 bases from V and 5 bases from J, with 17 bases in between. DNA for the CDR3: TGTGCCAGCAGTGTCTTCCCCGGGGGGGAAAATGAAAAACTGTTTTTT. It codes for CASSVFPGGENEKLFF.

The chain recombines TRBV29-1 with TRBJ2-7; 7 bases align to TRBD1. J was trimmed by 5 bases and V by 5 bases; bases with no gene match: 9. The CDR3 covers 13 residues. Per germline, CDR1 SQVTM and CDR2 ANQGSEA. This CDR3 is CSVCWTGLNEQYF. CDR3 nucleotides: TGCAGCGTTTGCTGGACAGGCCTAAACGAGCAGTACTTC.